A single sample gave rise to the 20 T cell receptor beta chains below, sequenced in a study of blood T cell repertoires in COVID-19. The assay was immunoSEQ multiplex PCR, and TCRdb's table has in-frame clones only and misses some. The table records 200,000 to 300,000 clones, 80% to 90% of them present only once. Sequencing input: PBMCs or T cells enriched from blood (not recorded which). The receptor set was obtained from a woman aged 40 to 55 who had been exposed to COVID-19.

This clone was counted a single time. This chain connects TRBV29-1 to TRBJ1-2; 11 bases are shared with TRBD1. Germline CDR1 and CDR2: SQVTM and ANQGSEA. The length of the CDR3 is 14 residues. V dropped 3 bases and J dropped 7; count of bases not matched to a gene: 7. CDR3 DNA sequence: TGCAGCGTTGATTTTACGGGACAGGGGGTTGGCTACACCTTC. Its protein is CSVDFTGQGVGYTF.

This clone appeared a few times. J is TRBJ1-2 and V is TRBV5-4; 7 nucleotides line up with TRBD1. CDR1 is SGHNT and CDR2 is YYREEE in the germline V gene (reference sequence). The CDR3 extends over 14 amino acids. With 4 bases clipped from V and 5 bases from J, the junction kept 8 bases outside the gene matches. The CDR3, as DNA: TGTGCCAGCAGCGGGACAGACGGACAGTATGGCTACACCTTC. Amino acids: CASSGTDGQYGYTF. Full variable domain (remainder filled in from reference TRBV5-4 and TRBJ1-2): ETGVTQSPTHLIKTRGQQVTLRCSSQSGHNTVSWYQQALGQGPQFIFQYYREEENGRGNFPPRFSGLQFPNYSSELNVNALELDDSALYLCASSGTDGQYGYTFGSGTRLTVV.

V is TRBV18 and J is TRBJ2-2, with TRBD1 identical over 7 bases. Germline V gene data show CDR1 as KGHSH and CDR2 as LQKENI. The V segment lost 4 bases and the J segment 1 base; nucleotides outside the gene matches: 6. The CDR3 is 16 residues long. In nucleotides, the CDR3 is TGTGCCAGCTCACTAGGAGACAGGGTGAACACCGGGGAGCTGTTTTTT. As protein: CASSLGDRVNTGELFF.

The chain couples TRBV6-5 to TRBJ1-6; D uncertain. Trimming took off 8 bases at V and 0 bases at J, with 8 bases between the two ends. Germline values: CDR1 MNHEY, CDR2 SVGAGI. This CDR3 has 14 amino acids. The CDR3 DNA is TGTGCCAGCGAGGTGGGCTCCTATAATTCACCCCTCCACTTT. It yields the protein CASEVGSYNSPLHF.

The chain combines TRBV12-3 or TRBV12-4 with TRBJ2-3; D might be TRBD1 (6 bases). The CDR3 covers 13 residues. V lost 7 bases and J lost 5, with 13 bases in between. The CDR3 DNA reads TGTGCCAGCAACCAGGGGAGAATAGATACGCAGTATTTT. Its translation is CASNQGRIDTQYF.

V gene TRBV5-6 combines with J gene TRBJ2-3; a possible D gene is TRBD2 (6 bases). Germline V gene lookup returns CDR1 SGHDT and CDR2 YYEEEE. The CDR3 totals 12 residues. V dropped 4 bases and J dropped 4 bases, with 7 bases sitting between them. This CDR3 reads CASSQRADTQYF. CDR3 in DNA: TGTGCCAGCAGCCAGCGGGCAGATACGCAGTATTTT.

The gene calls are TRBV28 and TRBJ2-7; 8 bases are shared with TRBD1. The CDR3 spans 15 residues. CDR1 MDHEN and CDR2 SYDVKM come from the germline V gene. V dropped 7 bases and J dropped 5; count of bases not matched to a gene: 13. CDR3 nucleotides: TGTGCCAGCACCACCCCGACTCAGGGGGCCCACGAGCAGTACTTC. It encodes CASTTPTQGAHEQYF.

This clone was seen just once. V and J are TRBV5-4 and TRBJ2-5; TRBD2 is a possible D gene (7 bases). Germline assignment: CDR1 SGHNT and CDR2 YYREEE (reference sequence). Trimming stripped 7 bases from V and 5 bases from J, with 18 bases between. There are 14 residues in the CDR3. CDR3 DNA sequence: TGTGCCAGCCACCCGGGGGGCCTGGGGGAGACCCAGTACTTC. Encoded protein: CASHPGGLGETQYF.

The chain links TRBV16 to TRBJ1-3; weak D call: TRBD1 (6 bases). This CDR3 has 15 amino acids. The V end lost 4 bases, the J end lost 8 bases, and 18 bases lay between the germline ends. Germline lookup yields CDR1 KGHSY and CDR2 FQNENV. The CDR3 nucleotides are TGTGCCAGCAGCCCCCCAGGGGCCAGGATAGACACCATATATTTT. Translated: CASSPPGARIDTIYF.

The rearrangement joins TRBV28 to TRBJ1-1; 8 bases align to TRBD1. CDR3 length: 16 residues. J lost 0 bases, V lost 5 bases, and 8 bases had no gene match. CDR1 MDHEN and CDR2 SYDVKM come from the germline V gene. The CDR3 coding sequence is TGTGCCAGCAGTCCAGGGGGCGCCTTAATGAACACTGAAGCTTTCTTT. Its protein product is CASSPGGALMNTEAFF. The full variable domain, rest sourced from reference TRBV28 and TRBJ1-1, is DVKVTQSSRYLVKRTGEKVFLECVQDMDHENMFWYRQDPGLGLRLIYFSYDVKMKEKGDIPEGYSVSREKKERFSLILESASTNQTSMYLCASSPGGALMNTEAFFGQGTRLTVV.

Concerning this clone: Its ends do not fully match the called genes, so a read error is possible. The chain combines TRBV6-6 with TRBJ1-2; D is unclear. The CDR3 has 12 residues. Germline V gives CDR1 MNHNY, CDR2 SVGAGI (reference sequence). The CDR3 sequence is CASTLSNYGYTF. Written as DNA, the CDR3 is TGTGCCAGCACCCTAAGCAACTACGGCTACACCTTC.

The rearrangement joins TRBV7-3 to TRBJ2-2; 8 nucleotides match TRBD1. This CDR3 region has 13 residues. Germline V lookup: CDR1 SGHTA, CDR2 FQGTGA. The V and J ends lost 4 bases and 14 bases, in that order; junction bases with no gene match: 9. In DNA, the CDR3 is TGTGCCAGCAGCTCCGACAGGGGTCTGCGTCTGTTTTTT. Protein: CASSSDRGLRLFF.

The gene calls are TRBV9 and TRBJ2-1, with TRBD2 identical over 9 bases. Per germline, CDR1 SGDLS and CDR2 YYNGEE. Trimming at V came to 0 bases and at J to 0 bases, leaving 4 bases not matched to a gene. This CDR3 has 17 amino acids. CDR3 DNA: TGTGCCAGCAGCGTAGGTCCTAGCGGGACCTCCTACAATGAGCAGTTCTTC. Its translation is CASSVGPSGTSYNEQFF.

V gene TRBV4-1 combines with J gene TRBJ2-5; perhaps TRBD2 as D (6 bases). Germline CDR1 is MGHRA and CDR2 is YSYEKL. Deletions cut 4 bases from V and 5 bases from J, with 11 bases between. The CDR3 covers 13 residues. The CDR3 region has the DNA TGCGCCAGCAGCCTCGCGGGGCTTGAGACCCAGTACTTC. It encodes CASSLAGLETQYF.

The chain employs TRBV28 and TRBJ1-2, with D unresolved. The CDR3 is 14 residues long. CDR1 and CDR2 (germline): MDHEN, SYDVKM. With 3 bases removed from V and 8 bases from J, the gap between germline ends came to 16 bases. For the CDR3, the DNA is TGTGCCAGCAGTTTTCCCGGCCCAGGATGGGGCTACACCTTC. As protein: CASSFPGPGWGYTF.

The genes are TRBV27 and TRBJ1-1; 7 bases are shared with TRBD1. V gave up 3 bases and J gave up 1 base; unmatched junction bases: 11. This CDR3 comprises 17 residues. Germline-derived CDR1 and CDR2 are MNHEY and SMNVEV (reference sequence). The CDR3, as DNA: TGTGCCAGCAGTTTCCTCCGGGACAGAAAAAGGAACACTGAAGCTTTCTTT. This encodes CASSFLRDRKRNTEAFF.

The chain links TRBV5-1 to TRBJ2-2; TRBD1 matches at 7 bases. CDR3 length: 15 amino acids. The V gene's germline CDR1 is SGHRS and CDR2 YFSETQ. The trim removed 7 bases at V and 1 base at J, leaving 7 bases unmatched. The CDR3 protein is CASEEQGRNTGELFF. As DNA, the CDR3 is TGCGCCAGCGAGGAACAGGGGCGGAACACCGGGGAGCTGTTTTTT.

The chain combines TRBV28 with TRBJ1-1; no clear D. Per germline, CDR1 MDHEN and CDR2 SYDVKM. The CDR3 extends over 12 amino acids. V shed 0 bases and J shed 8 bases, with 7 bases lying between them. The CDR3 sequence is CASSLWGVEAFF. The CDR3 DNA is TGTGCCAGCAGTTTATGGGGCGTAGAAGCTTTCTTT.

The CDR3 coding sequence is TGTGCCAGCATTCCCCAGACTAGTCCTCTCTCTGCGCAGTATTTT. Translating it yields CASIPQTSPLSAQYF. This chain joins TRBV28 and TRBJ2-3, with D possibly being TRBD2 (6 bases). This CDR3 spans 15 amino acids. Germline CDR1 and CDR2: MDHEN and SYDVKM. Between the trimmed V and J ends, which lost 7 bases and 10 bases, there was a span of 24 bases.

This chain joins TRBV7-8 and TRBJ2-3, with TRBD2 identical over 7 bases. The CDR3 spans 13 residues. After removal of 5 bases from V and 7 bases from J, the junction contained 6 bases not matched to a gene. CDR1 and CDR2 from the germline V gene are SGHVS and FQNEAQ. As DNA, the CDR3 is TGTGCCAGCAGCCGGACTAGTGTAAATACGCAGTATTTT. Amino acid sequence: CASSRTSVNTQYF.